This is a list of T cell receptor beta chains from one sample in a study of vaccination and CD4 T cells after COVID-19. Via MiXCR, TCRdb re-called the PCR reads, giving one row per CDR3 protein. This sample has about 19,000 distinct CDR3 sequences, with more than 20% found just once. No antigen is known for these receptors. The sample was cultured CD4+ T cells from blood. The receptor source for this set is a human donor with COVID-19. Both conserved end residues are part of each CDR3. Each record gives: clone size, V gene, J gene, D gene, CDR3 protein, CDR3 DNA. A D gene is named only where the DNA matches it firmly. Rows may omit the clone size; those that give it use once, few, many or a size class.

size: few; V: TRBV20-1; J: TRBJ2-2; D: TRBD2; CDR3: CSARTTGLPGELFF; DNA: TGCAGTGCTAGGACTACGGGACTACCCGGGGAGCTGTTTTTT
size: few; V: TRBV6-4; J: TRBJ1-1; D: -; CDR3: CASRFQENTEAFF; DNA: TGTGCCAGCAGATTTCAGGAGAACACTGAAGCTTTCTTT
size: -; V: TRBV10-1; J: TRBJ2-1; D: -; CDR3: CASSEAVVAGYNEQFF; DNA: TGCGCCAGCAGTGAGGCCGTGGTAGCTGGGTACAATGAGCAGTTCTTC
size: few; V: TRBV19; J: TRBJ2-7; D: -; CDR3: CASSILGAHSGPYEQYF; DNA: TGTGCCAGTAGTATTCTGGGGGCGCATTCAGGCCCCTACGAGCAGTACTTC
size: few; V: TRBV5-1; J: TRBJ1-6; D: TRBD1; CDR3: CASSGDRGRDSPLHF; DNA: TGCGCCAGCAGCGGCGACAGGGGGCGTGATTCACCCCTCCACTTT
size: -; V: TRBV30; J: TRBJ1-5; D: -; CDR3: CASRDVSGKPYEQYFGPNQPQHF; DNA: -
size: few; V: TRBV10-2; J: TRBJ1-5; D: -; CDR3: CASRDGNNQPQHF; DNA: TGCGCCAGCAGGGACGGCAACAATCAGCCCCAGCATTTT
size: few; V: TRBV20-1; J: TRBJ1-2; D: -; CDR3: CSASGGIYGYTF; DNA: TGCAGTGCTAGTGGCGGGATTTATGGCTACACCTTC
size: -; V: TRBV20-1; J: TRBJ2-2; D: -; CDR3: CSARVGLGGSNTGEPFF; DNA: TGCAGTGCTAGAGTCGGGTTGGGGGGCTCGAACACCGGGGAGCCGTTTTTT
size: few; V: TRBV12-3/TRBV12-4; J: TRBJ1-2; D: -; CDR3: CATRFPRNYNYGYTF; DNA: TGTGCCACCAGATTCCCGCGGAACTACAACTATGGCTACACCTTC
size: few; V: TRBV10-2; J: TRBJ1-4; D: -; CDR3: CASSEAQGEKLFF; DNA: TGCGCCAGCAGTGAAGCGCAGGGGGAAAAACTGTTTTTT
size: -; V: TRBV19; J: TRBJ2-1; D: TRBD2; CDR3: CASSTGTSGGEQFF; DNA: TGTGCCAGTAGTACCGGGACTAGCGGGGGAGAGCAGTTCTTC
size: few; V: TRBV6-1; J: TRBJ1-4; D: TRBD1; CDR3: CASSRQGLGEKLFF; DNA: TGTGCCAGCAGTCGACAGGGGCTGGGTGAAAAACTGTTTTTT
size: -; V: TRBV4-2; J: TRBJ2-3; D: -; CDR3: CASSQVITDTQYF; DNA: TGTGCCAGCAGCCAAGTCATCACAGATACGCAGTATTTT
size: medium-sized; V: TRBV24-1; J: TRBJ2-2; D: -; CDR3: CATSDSSSVGELFF; DNA: TGTGCCACCAGTGATTCCTCTAGCGTCGGGGAGCTGTTTTTT
size: medium-sized; V: TRBV7-8; J: TRBJ1-5; D: -; CDR3: CASTNMGGNQPQHF; DNA: TGTGCCAGCACAAACATGGGGGGGAATCAGCCCCAGCATTTT
size: few; V: TRBV7-6; J: TRBJ2-2; D: -; CDR3: CASSPLLQNTGELFF; DNA: TGTGCCAGCAGCCCGCTACTCCAGAACACCGGGGAGCTGTTTTTT
size: -; V: TRBV5-4; J: TRBJ1-1; D: -; CDR3: CASSPFGRADTEAFF; DNA: TGTGCCAGCAGCCCGTTTGGGAGGGCGGACACTGAAGCTTTCTTT
size: medium-sized; V: TRBV7-2; J: TRBJ2-1; D: -; CDR3: CASSSGLFNEQFF; DNA: TGTGCCAGCAGCTCGGGACTCTTCAATGAGCAGTTCTTC
size: medium-sized; V: TRBV20-1; J: TRBJ1-2; D: TRBD1; CDR3: CSASLVRTGDSYGYTF; DNA: TGCAGTGCTAGTCTAGTGCGGACAGGGGATTCCTATGGCTACACCTTC
size: once; V: TRBV18; J: TRBJ1-1; D: -; CDR3: CASSPAQEAFF; DNA: TGTGCCAGCTCACCGGCCCAGGAAGCTTTCTTT
size: few; V: TRBV28; J: TRBJ2-3; D: -; CDR3: CASITLGAGDTQYF; DNA: TGTGCCAGCATCACTCTGGGTGCGGGAGATACGCAGTATTTT
size: few; V: TRBV7-2; J: TRBJ2-2; D: -; CDR3: CASSGRAWGATGELFF; DNA: TGTGCCAGCAGCGGACGAGCCTGGGGGGCCACCGGGGAGCTGTTTTTT
size: -; V: TRBV7-2; J: TRBJ2-5; D: TRBD1; CDR3: CASSRDRAEETQYF; DNA: TGTGCCAGCAGCCGGGACAGGGCCGAAGAGACCCAGTACTTC
size: -; V: TRBV19; J: TRBJ1-4; D: TRBD1; CDR3: CASSRTGDYATNEKLFF; DNA: TGTGCCAGTAGCCGGACAGGCGATTATGCAACTAATGAAAAACTGTTTTTT
size: -; V: TRBV11-2; J: TRBJ1-1; D: -; CDR3: CASSRHGGALNTEAFF; DNA: TGTGCCAGCAGCCGACACGGCGGAGCTTTGAACACTGAAGCTTTCTTT
size: few; V: TRBV11-2; J: TRBJ2-1; D: TRBD2; CDR3: CASSSRTSVWFF; DNA: TGTGCCAGCAGTTCTCGGACTAGCGTCTGGTTCTTC
size: few; V: TRBV20-1; J: TRBJ2-3; D: TRBD2; CDR3: CSASNLAGGHSTDTQYF; DNA: TGCAGTGCTAGCAATCTAGCGGGGGGCCATAGCACAGATACGCAGTATTTT
size: few; V: TRBV21-1; J: TRBJ2-7; D: -; CDR3: CASSNQEGREGSDEQYF; DNA: TGTGCCAGCAGCAACCAGGAGGGCAGGGAGGGTTCGGACGAGCAGTACTTC
size: -; V: TRBV7-2; J: TRBJ2-7; D: -; CDR3: CASSLSVDKSYEQYF; DNA: TGTGCCAGCAGCTTATCTGTGGACAAATCCTACGAGCAGTACTTC
size: medium-sized; V: TRBV20-1; J: TRBJ1-3; D: -; CDR3: CSARWSGNTIYF; DNA: TGCAGTGCTAGATGGTCTGGAAACACCATATATTTT
size: few; V: TRBV19; J: TRBJ2-2; D: -; CDR3: CASSIGSTGELFF; DNA: TGTGCCAGTAGTATTGGCAGCACCGGGGAGCTGTTTTTT
size: few; V: TRBV6-1; J: TRBJ1-5; D: -; CDR3: CASSTGLTVGNQPQHF; DNA: TGTGCCAGCAGTACTGGACTGACAGTGGGCAATCAGCCCCAGCATTTT
size: few; V: TRBV10-3; J: TRBJ1-1; D: -; CDR3: CAISASTNTEAFF; DNA: TGTGCCATCAGTGCCTCAACGAACACTGAAGCTTTCTTT
size: -; V: TRBV9; J: TRBJ2-7; D: -; CDR3: CASSTPTGHEQYF; DNA: TGTGCCAGCAGCACGCCGACGGGCCACGAGCAGTACTTC
size: few; V: TRBV7-9; J: TRBJ1-4; D: -; CDR3: CASSPTRQAGEKLFF; DNA: TGTGCCAGCAGCCCCACACGACAGGCGGGCGAAAAACTGTTTTTT
size: few; V: TRBV11-3; J: TRBJ2-3; D: TRBD2; CDR3: CASSLGLAGDTDTQYF; DNA: TGTGCCAGCAGCTTAGGGCTAGCGGGGGACACAGATACGCAGTATTTT
size: few; V: TRBV7-2; J: TRBJ2-3; D: -; CDR3: CASSLAFGDHAYF; DNA: TGTGCCAGCAGCTTAGCGTTCGGGGACCATGCTTATTTT
size: -; V: TRBV28; J: TRBJ1-2; D: TRBD1; CDR3: CASSPPGQGAGYGYTF; DNA: TGTGCCAGCAGCCCTCCGGGACAGGGGGCCGGCTATGGCTACACCTTC